The next 32 T cell receptor beta chains were all read from a single sample in a study of shared clonotypes between healthy human individuals. Sequencing was performed with immunoSEQ multiplex PCR; in TCRdb, only in-frame clones are kept and a portion is missing. Of around 690,000 clones in the sample, 90% were seen once. Sequencing was performed on memory CD8+ T cells from PBMCs. Subset noted: CD45RO+ cells pooled with CCR7-negative TemRA cells. Every receptor here comes from a man younger than 30 in good health. Some clones in this sample may be carry-over from other donors' samples.

The V call is TRBV4-2, the J call TRBJ2-1; unclear D gene. The germline CDR1 and CDR2 sequences are LGHNA and YNFKEQ. Trimming took 5 bases from V and 2 from J, leaving 7 bases between them. This CDR3 is built from 13 residues. CDR3 in DNA: TGTGCCAGCAGCGGACGCCCCTACAATGAGCAGTTCTTC. Its translation: CASSGRPYNEQFF.

This clone came up a few times. This sequence joins TRBV4-1 and TRBJ1-1; 7 bases map to TRBD1. From germline, CDR1 is MGHRA and CDR2 YSYEKL. The CDR3 consists of 14 residues. After removal of 1 base from V and 6 bases from J, the junction contained 5 bases not matched to a gene. The CDR3 nucleotides read TGCGCCAGCAGCCAAGGGCGCCAGGGGGCTGAAGCTTTCTTT. This gives the protein CASSQGRQGAEAFF.

The chain combines TRBV6-1 with TRBJ1-3, with D unresolved. Germline loops: CDR1 MNHNS, CDR2 SASEGT. V shed 6 bases and J shed 4 bases, with 13 bases lying between them. CDR3 length: 14 amino acids. The CDR3 DNA is TGTGCCAGCAGGGACGGGTCGTACGGAAACACCATATATTTT. This gives the protein CASRDGSYGNTIYF.

The V call is TRBV27, the J call TRBJ2-7; the D gene is possibly TRBD2 (5 bases). The CDR3 is made up of 12 amino acids. V was pared by 9 bases and J by 3 bases, with 12 bases between. Germline V lookup: CDR1 MNHEY, CDR2 SMNVEV (reference sequence). This CDR3 is CASGPGDYEQYF. The DNA for the CDR3 is TGTGCCAGTGGCCCCGGGGACTACGAGCAGTACTTC.

The chain employs TRBV11-2 and TRBJ2-7; D is unresolved. The CDR3 loop spans 15 amino acids. V lost 2 bases and J lost 2, with 13 bases in between. Per germline, CDR1 SGHAT and CDR2 FQNNGV. The CDR3 region has the DNA TGTGCCAGCAGCTTATGGCCGCGGATACCCTACGAGCAGTACTTC. It yields the protein CASSLWPRIPYEQYF. Complete variable domain (other parts from reference TRBV11-2 and TRBJ2-7): EAGVAQSPRYKIIEKRQSVAFWCNPISGHATLYWYQQILGQGPKLLIQFQNNGVVDDSQLPKDRFSAERLKGVDSTLKIQPAKLEDSAVYLCASSLWPRIPYEQYFGPGTRLTVT.

V usage is TRBV6-1 and J usage is TRBJ2-1, with D perhaps matching TRBD1 (5 bases). CDR1 and CDR2 from the germline V gene are MNHNS and SASEGT. The CDR3 covers 17 residues. V shed 2 bases and J shed 5 bases, with 19 bases lying between them. CDR3 nucleotide sequence: TGTGCCAGCAGTGAATTGAGTGTCAGGGCGCGAGACAATGAGCAGTTCTTC. This codes for CASSELSVRARDNEQFF.

The genes are TRBV28 and TRBJ2-5; D might be TRBD1 or TRBD2, each matching 5 bases. V lost 2 bases, J lost 1 base, and 11 bases lay in between. From germline, CDR1 is MDHEN and CDR2 SYDVKM. The CDR3 consists of 15 residues. CDR3 amino acids: CASSLEGRAQETQYF. As DNA, the CDR3 is TGTGCCAGCAGTTTAGAGGGGCGGGCCCAAGAGACCCAGTACTTC.

The gene calls are TRBV19 and TRBJ1-2, with D possibly TRBD1 on 5 matching bases. V was pared by 3 bases and J by 2 bases, with 16 bases between. Germline-derived CDR1 and CDR2 are LNHDA and SQIVND (reference sequence). The CDR3 loop spans 16 amino acids. Here the CDR3 reads CASSMGTSRTNYGYTF. CDR3 in DNA: TGTGCCAGTAGTATGGGGACTTCCCGAACAAACTATGGCTACACCTTC.

This rearrangement joins TRBV7-9 to TRBJ1-4, with D perhaps TRBD1 (6 bases). Trimming left V 4 bases short and J 8 bases short, with 11 bases between. The CDR3 sequence is 13 residues long. The germline V gene encodes CDR1 SEHNR and CDR2 FQNEAQ (reference sequence). The CDR3 nucleotides are TGTGCCAGCAGCTACGGGACATTCGAAAAACTGTTTTTT. Translation: CASSYGTFEKLFF.

The rearrangement joins TRBV11-3 to TRBJ2-1; tentatively, D is TRBD1 (7 bases). Looked up from germline, CDR1 is SGHNT and CDR2 is YENEEA. Trimming took off 5 bases at V and 8 bases at J, with 10 bases between the two ends. CDR3 length equals 12 residues. The CDR3 nucleotides are TGTGCCAGCAGCCGCGGGACAGATGAGCAGTTCTTC. Translating gives CASSRGTDEQFF.

V usage is TRBV6-4 and J usage is TRBJ1-5; no reliable D call. Germline values: CDR1 MRHNA, CDR2 SNTAGT. The CDR3 loop spans 16 amino acids. V dropped 1 base and J dropped 0 bases, with 10 bases sitting between them. The CDR3 nucleotides read TGTGCCAGCAGTGACTACTCGGACGATAGCAATCAGCCCCAGCATTTT. Protein product: CASSDYSDDSNQPQHF.

V usage is TRBV5-1 and J usage is TRBJ1-2; D gene unclear. This CDR3 is 12 amino acids long. Germline V CDR1 and CDR2: SGHRS, YFSETQ. The ends were cut back, 0 bases at V and 5 bases at J, with 5 bases in the middle. CDR3 sequence (DNA): TGCGCCAGCAGCTTGGGTCAGTATGGCTACACCTTC. Its protein is CASSLGQYGYTF.

The genes are TRBV5-6 and TRBJ1-2; the match to TRBD1 covers 7 bases. CDR1 and CDR2 from the germline V gene are SGHDT and YYEEEE. Unmatched junction bases numbered 5, after V lost 5 bases and J lost 4 bases. The CDR3 length is 13 residues. Written as DNA, the CDR3 is TGTGCCAGCAGGGAAGGGGGCGGCTATGGCTACACCTTC. Encoded protein: CASREGGGYGYTF.

This clone is a singleton in its sample. The V gene is TRBV7-9, the J gene TRBJ1-2; no definite D call. CDR1 and CDR2 from the germline V gene are SEHNR and FQNEAQ (reference sequence). Trimming removed 8 bases at V and 10 bases at J, with 11 bases between. The CDR3 runs to 10 residues. The CDR3 loop reads CASAPIFYTF. The CDR3 DNA is TGTGCCAGCGCGCCTATTTTCTACACCTTC.

This clone was observed once. The chain carries TRBV15 and TRBJ2-5, with a possible D match to TRBD1 (5 bases). Germline V gives CDR1 LNHNV, CDR2 YYDKDF (reference sequence). V was trimmed by 5 bases and J by 5 bases, leaving 15 bases between them. This CDR3 contains 14 residues. CDR3 protein: CATSSEQGWETQYF. For the CDR3, the DNA is TGTGCCACCAGCTCAGAGCAGGGTTGGGAGACCCAGTACTTC.

The V gene is TRBV7-9, the J gene TRBJ1-1; 8 nucleotides align to TRBD1. The CDR3 runs 11 residues. Germline CDR1 SEHNR, CDR2 FQNEAQ (reference sequence). J lost 7 bases, V lost 8 bases, and 3 bases had no gene match. CDR3 DNA: TGTGCCAGCTCCACAGGGGGTGAAGCTTTCTTT. This gives the protein CASSTGGEAFF.

The J gene is TRBJ2-1, the V gene TRBV10-2, with a weak D call TRBD2 (6 bases). Germline CDR1 is WSHSY and CDR2 is SAAADI. The length of the CDR3 is 16 residues. V was shortened by 2 bases and J by 3 bases, with 14 bases between the two germline ends. The CDR3 DNA reads as TGCGCCAGCAGTGAGGGTCTTAGCGGTTTCTACAATGAGCAGTTCTTC. Its translation: CASSEGLSGFYNEQFF.

The chain uses TRBV5-1 and TRBJ1-1; tentatively, D is TRBD1 (5 bases). CDR1 is SGHRS, CDR2 YFSETQ, per germline. The CDR3 runs 17 residues. V lost 2 bases and J 1 base, leaving 18 bases between the germline ends. The CDR3 bases are TGCGCCAGCAGCTTTCTCCCCGGTGGGGCTGGGAACACTGAAGCTTTCTTT. Translated: CASSFLPGGAGNTEAFF.

CDR3 sequence: CASRQNRDSGNTIYF. Written as DNA, the CDR3 is TGCGCCAGCAGGCAAAACCGGGACAGTGGAAACACCATATATTTT. The V call is TRBV4-1, the J call TRBJ1-3, with 7 bases matching TRBD1. In germline, CDR1 is MGHRA, CDR2 YSYEKL. The length of the CDR3 is 15 residues. V gave up 6 bases and J gave up 3 bases; unmatched junction bases: 8.

This rearrangement joins TRBV7-9 to TRBJ2-2; D ambiguous. The length of the CDR3 is 16 residues. Germline CDR1 and CDR2: SEHNR and FQNEAQ (reference sequence). Trimming left V 5 bases short and J 6 bases short, with 19 bases between. This CDR3 reads CASSLRLEGWPGELFF. In nucleotides, the CDR3 is TGTGCCAGCAGCCTACGGTTAGAAGGGTGGCCCGGGGAGCTGTTTTTT.

The V gene is TRBV5-6, the J gene TRBJ2-2; 7 nucleotides agree with TRBD1. This CDR3 has 15 amino acids. V was clipped by 5 bases and J by 1 base; unmatched bases: 5. Per germline, CDR1 SGHDT and CDR2 YYEEEE. CDR3 protein: CASSRDRRNTGELFF. In nucleotides, the CDR3 is TGTGCCAGCAGTCGGGACAGAAGGAACACCGGGGAGCTGTTTTTT.

This clone was seen a single time. The same CDR3 also results from other DNA sequences found in this sample. The chain has TRBV27 and TRBJ2-1; TRBD2 agrees at 10 bases. The germline CDR1 and CDR2 sequences are MNHEY and SMNVEV (reference sequence). Unmatched junction bases numbered 5, after V lost 5 bases and J lost 4 bases. The CDR3 has 15 amino acids. The DNA for the CDR3 is TGTGCCAGCAGTCCTCTAGCGGGAGCTTACAATGAGCAGTTCTTC. Protein sequence: CASSPLAGAYNEQFF.

This CDR3 is CASSVGRGGPNEQYF. The CDR3 nucleotides are TGTGCCAGCAGCGTAGGTCGAGGGGGACCGAACGAGCAGTACTTC. The gene calls are TRBV9 and TRBJ2-7, with D perhaps matching TRBD1 (6 bases). Germline V CDR1 and CDR2: SGDLS, YYNGEE. This CDR3 is built from 15 residues. V lost 0 bases and J lost 5, with 15 bases in between.

The rearrangement uses TRBV2 and TRBJ2-3, with a tentative D call TRBD1 (6 bases). Trimming stripped 5 bases from V and 0 bases from J, with 12 bases between. The CDR3 covers 15 residues. The V gene's germline CDR1 is SNHLY and CDR2 FYNNEI. The CDR3 loop reads CASSLGTLSTDTQYF. The CDR3 DNA is TGTGCCAGCAGTCTCGGGACACTTAGCACAGATACGCAGTATTTT. The whole variable domain, filled in from reference TRBV2 and TRBJ2-3, reads EPEVTQTPSHQVTQMGQEVILRCVPISNHLYFYWYRQILGQKVEFLVSFYNNEISEKSEIFDDQFSVERPDGSNFTLKIRSTKLEDSAMYFCASSLGTLSTDTQYFGPGTRLTVL.

This clone has only a few counts. The V call is TRBV5-1, the J call TRBJ2-3, with TRBD1 identical over 7 bases. CDR1 is SGHRS and CDR2 is YFSETQ in the germline V gene. J lost 3 bases, V lost 0 bases, and 1 base had no gene match. The CDR3 loop spans 14 amino acids. The CDR3 DNA sequence: TGCGCCAGCAGCTTGGGGACAGGAACAGATACGCAGTATTTT. Translated: CASSLGTGTDTQYF. The entire variable domain, with the rest obtained from reference TRBV5-1 and TRBJ2-3, is as follows: KAGVTQTPRYLIKTRGQQVTLSCSPISGHRSVSWYQQTPGQGLQFLFEYFSETQRNKGNFPGRFSGRQFSNSRSEMNVSTLELGDSALYLCASSLGTGTDTQYFGPGTRLTVL.

The gene calls are TRBV5-1 and TRBJ2-2; the D gene is possibly TRBD1 (5 bases). Deletions cut 7 bases from V and 0 bases from J, with 10 bases between. The CDR3 has 14 amino acids. CDR1 is SGHRS and CDR2 is YFSETQ in the germline V gene. CDR3 DNA: TGCGCCAGCGGCAGGGCTCCGAACACCGGGGAGCTGTTTTTT. Translated: CASGRAPNTGELFF. The variable domain in full, completed from reference TRBV5-1 and TRBJ2-2, reads KAGVTQTPRYLIKTRGQQVTLSCSPISGHRSVSWYQQTPGQGLQFLFEYFSETQRNKGNFPGRFSGRQFSNSRSEMNVSTLELGDSALYLCASGRAPNTGELFFGEGSRLTVL.

This chain links TRBV6-5 with TRBJ2-2; no reliable D call. With 4 bases removed from V and 1 base from J, the gap between germline ends came to 7 bases. The CDR3 is made up of 14 amino acids. CDR1 and CDR2 from the germline V gene are MNHEY and SVGAGI. The CDR3 DNA reads as TGTGCCAGCAGTTTTGGGCAGAACACCGGGGAGCTGTTTTTT. Its protein product is CASSFGQNTGELFF.

The chain is built from TRBV7-2 and TRBJ2-3; D call uncertain. Per the germline V gene, CDR1 is SGHTA and CDR2 is FQGNSA. This CDR3 contains 13 residues. V was cut by 1 base and J by 4 bases, with 6 bases left in between. CDR3 DNA sequence: TGTGCCAGCAGCTTAGTTTCCGCAGATACGCAGTATTTT. Translation gives CASSLVSADTQYF.

This chain connects TRBV5-8 to TRBJ2-1; D gene ambiguous. Trimming took 4 bases from V and 5 from J, leaving 10 bases between them. The CDR3 extends over 13 amino acids. Germline V gene lookup returns CDR1 SGHTS and CDR2 YDEGEE. The CDR3 protein is CASSSDLNNEQFF. The CDR3 nucleotides read TGTGCCAGCAGCAGTGACTTGAACAATGAGCAGTTCTTC.

Note on this clone: The sample holds other DNA sequences that translate to the same CDR3. This chain connects TRBV5-1 to TRBJ1-1, with 11 nucleotides matching TRBD1. With V trimmed by 3 bases and J by 4 bases, 2 bases remained unmatched. The CDR3 runs 14 residues. Germline V gene sequence: CDR1 SGHRS, CDR2 YFSETQ. CDR3 DNA sequence: TGCGCCAGCAGCTGGGGACAGGGGGGCACTGAAGCTTTCTTT. Translating it yields CASSWGQGGTEAFF.

The CDR3 DNA follows: TGTGCCAGCAGCTCGGGCCTTAATGAGCAGTTCTTC. It codes for CASSSGLNEQFF. This sequence joins TRBV7-9 and TRBJ2-1, with no clear D. The germline V and J ends were trimmed by 4 bases and 7 bases, with 8 bases remaining between them. Germline V lookup: CDR1 SEHNR, CDR2 FQNEAQ (reference sequence). The CDR3 totals 12 residues.

This clone was found a few times. V and J are TRBV6-5 and TRBJ1-1, with a possible D match to TRBD1 (5 bases). The CDR3 spans 14 residues. The V end lost 4 bases, the J end lost 7 bases, and 16 bases lay between the germline ends. In germline, CDR1 is MNHEY, CDR2 SVGAGI. CDR3 region: CASSFSDIPYEAFF. CDR3 DNA: TGTGCCAGCAGTTTTTCGGACATACCTTATGAAGCTTTCTTT.